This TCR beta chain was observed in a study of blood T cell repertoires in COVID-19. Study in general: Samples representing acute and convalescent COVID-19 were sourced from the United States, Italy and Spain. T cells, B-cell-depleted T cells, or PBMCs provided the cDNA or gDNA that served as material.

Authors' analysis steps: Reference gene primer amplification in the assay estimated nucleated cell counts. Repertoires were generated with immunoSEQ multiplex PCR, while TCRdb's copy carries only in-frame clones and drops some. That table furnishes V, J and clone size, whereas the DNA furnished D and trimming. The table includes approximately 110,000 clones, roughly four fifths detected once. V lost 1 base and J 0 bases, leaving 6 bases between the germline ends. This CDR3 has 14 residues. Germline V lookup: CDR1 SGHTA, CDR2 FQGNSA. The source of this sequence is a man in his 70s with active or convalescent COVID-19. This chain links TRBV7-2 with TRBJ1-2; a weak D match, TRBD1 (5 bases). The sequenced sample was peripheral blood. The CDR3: CASSLGQTNYGYTF. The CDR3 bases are TGTGCCAGCAGCTTAGGACAGACTAACTATGGCTACACCTTC.